This T cell receptor (beta chain) was recovered during a study of blood T cell repertoires in COVID-19. Overall study: T cells, B-cell-depleted T cells, or PBMCs supplied cDNA or gDNA.

Some clones are missing from TCRdb's copy, which holds only in-frame ones; the method was immunoSEQ multiplex PCR. The profile shows 35,000 to 50,000 clones, 69% of them singletons. The trim removed 6 bases at V and 8 bases at J, leaving 10 bases unmatched. CDR3 length equals 14 residues. Per the germline V gene, CDR1 is MNHEY and CDR2 is SMNVEV (reference sequence). The chain carries TRBV27 and TRBJ1-2; TRBD1 matches at 9 bases. This sequence originates from an elderly man with acute or convalescent COVID-19. The specimen sequenced was peripheral blood. CDR3 region: CASRTTGGEYGYTF. CDR3 bases: TGTGCCAGCAGGACGACAGGGGGAGAGTACGGCTACACCTTC.